This entry lists 6 T cell receptor beta chains sequenced from one sample in a study of T cell repertoires in cytomegalovirus infection (dated by TCRdb to about 2019). Sequencing instrument: Illumina HiSeq 1500. The public sequencing data were trimmed at Q25 with fastp and processed into clonotypes with MiXCR by TCRdb, which kept only in-frame beta chains. Here each entry gathers all rows of one CDR3 protein and keeps the most common genes and DNA. The sample has roughly 630,000 distinct CDR3 sequences on record, 24% of them singletons. The top ten clones comprise under 8.5% of the sample. The sequenced material came from CD8+ T cells from PBMCs. The receptors were gathered from a human donor in good health (CMV status not recorded). Some clones in this sample may be carry-over from other donors' samples.

This clonotype was counted at least ten times. The chain joins TRBV7-6 to TRBJ1-2; 9 bases fit TRBD1. The trim removed 5 bases at V and 2 bases at J, leaving 6 bases unmatched. This CDR3 spans 15 amino acids. Germline V gene sequence: CDR1 SGHVS, CDR2 FNYEAQ. The CDR3 region is CASSRGQGGNYGYTF. CDR3 nucleotides: TGTGCCAGCAGCCGGGGACAGGGAGGAAACTATGGCTACACCTTC.

This clonotype was counted between two and nine times. This sequence joins TRBV29-1 and TRBJ1-1; D gene unclear. Germline lookup yields CDR1 SQVTM and CDR2 ANQGSEA. This CDR3 region has 11 residues. The V and J ends lost 7 bases and 0 bases respectively, with 6 bases between them. In DNA, the CDR3 is TGCAGCGGGGGAGTGAACACTGAAGCTTTCTTT. This encodes CSGGVNTEAFF.

This clonotype appeared a few times. The chain is built from TRBV15 and TRBJ2-6; D call uncertain. Looked up from germline, CDR1 is LNHNV and CDR2 is YYDKDF (reference sequence). V was trimmed by 0 bases and J by 0 bases, leaving 9 bases between them. This CDR3 has 17 residues. CDR3 residues: CATSREVGGSGANVLTF. The CDR3 region has the DNA TGTGCCACCAGCAGAGAGGTCGGTGGCTCTGGGGCCAACGTCCTGACTTTC.

This clonotype was picked up a small number of times. The chain is built from TRBV27 and TRBJ2-1; 9 positions agree with TRBD2. With V trimmed by 3 bases and J by 6 bases, 9 bases remained unmatched. CDR3 size: 16 residues. CDR1 is MNHEY and CDR2 is SMNVEV in the germline V gene (reference sequence). This chain's CDR3 is CASSFLSGLAINEQFF. In DNA, the CDR3 is TGTGCCAGCAGTTTCCTCTCGGGACTAGCAATCAATGAGCAGTTCTTC.

This clonotype was seen more than once but under ten times. The V and J genes are TRBV12-5 and TRBJ2-7, with D uncertain. The CDR3 extends over 16 amino acids. Germline CDR1 and CDR2: LGHNT and FRNRAP. Deletions cut 4 bases from V and 3 bases from J, with 19 bases between. CDR3 region: CASGYTGPSIYYEQYF. The CDR3 region has the DNA TGTGCTAGTGGTTACACCGGGCCCTCGATTTACTACGAGCAGTACTTC.

This clonotype was counted a few times. The CDR3 loop is CASSGTTIYNEQFF. CDR3 bases: TGTGCCAGCAGTGGGACCACGATATACAATGAGCAGTTCTTC. This chain links TRBV28 with TRBJ2-1; the D gene could be TRBD1 or TRBD2 (5 bases each). CDR3 length equals 14 residues. Germline V lookup: CDR1 MDHEN, CDR2 SYDVKM. Trimming shortened V by 5 bases and J by 4 bases, and 12 bases separated the two germline ends. Full variable domain (remainder filled in from reference TRBV28 and TRBJ2-1): DVKVTQSSRYLVKRTGEKVFLECVQDMDHENMFWYRQDPGLGLRLIYFSYDVKMKEKGDIPEGYSVSREKKERFSLILESASTNQTSMYLCASSGTTIYNEQFFGPGTRLTVL.